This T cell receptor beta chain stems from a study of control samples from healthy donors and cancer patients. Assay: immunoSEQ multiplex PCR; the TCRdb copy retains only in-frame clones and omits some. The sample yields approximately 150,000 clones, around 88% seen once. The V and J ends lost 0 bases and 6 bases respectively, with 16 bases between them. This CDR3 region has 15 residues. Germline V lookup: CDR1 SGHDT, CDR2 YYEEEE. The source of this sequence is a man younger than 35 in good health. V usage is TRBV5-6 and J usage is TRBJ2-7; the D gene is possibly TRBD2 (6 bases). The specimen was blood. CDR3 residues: CASSLGEDLFPEQYF. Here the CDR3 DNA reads TGTGCCAGCAGCTTGGGGGAGGACCTCTTCCCCGAGCAGTACTTC.